These 17 T cell receptor beta chains were sequenced from one sample in a study of monozygotic twins with inflammatory bowel disease. TCRdb re-called the 5' RACE reads; one entry per CDR3 protein, DNA not given. The sample holds a few hundred thousand distinct CDR3 sequences. Specimen: blood. The receptors come from a human donor with ulcerative colitis or Crohn's disease, or a healthy co-twin of an affected twin (not recorded which).

The chain employs TRBV10-1 and TRBJ2-1; TCRdb's assignment of TRBD2 cannot be checked, as there is no DNA. CDR3 length: 17 residues. The germline V gene encodes CDR1 WNHNN and CDR2 SYGVQD (reference sequence). The chain's CDR3 is CASSEPPGLAGGDEQFF.

The chain links TRBV27 to TRBJ1-5. Germline CDR1 and CDR2: MNHEY and SMNVEV (reference sequence). The CDR3 sequence is 14 residues long. CDR3 region: CASSHAPGNQPQHF.

The chain recombines TRBV5-1 with TRBJ2-3; there is no DNA to check the TCRdb D call of TRBD2. This CDR3 contains 16 residues. The germline CDR1 and CDR2 sequences are SGHRS and YFSETQ. The CDR3 region is CASSLGPGLYTDTQYF. The whole variable domain, remainder taken from reference TRBV5-1 and TRBJ2-3, is KAGVTQTPRYLIKTRGQQVTLSCSPISGHRSVSWYQQTPGQGLQFLFEYFSETQRNKGNFPGRFSGRQFSNSRSEMNVSTLELGDSALYLCASSLGPGLYTDTQYFGPGTRLTVL.

The chain carries TRBV20-1 and TRBJ1-5; the D gene TCRdb calls, TRBD1, cannot be checked with no DNA. The CDR3 consists of 13 residues. Germline CDR1 and CDR2: DFQATT and SNEGSKA (reference sequence). This chain's CDR3 is CSAEQDPNQPQHF.

This rearrangement joins TRBV7-3 to TRBJ2-6. The CDR3 covers 16 residues. CDR1 and CDR2 (germline): SGHTA, FQGTGA. CDR3 sequence reads: CASSLASDSGANVLTF.

The V and J genes are TRBV5-1 and TRBJ2-2. Germline V gene lookup returns CDR1 SGHRS and CDR2 YFSETQ. The CDR3 length is 15 residues. The CDR3 spells CASSLDSANTGELFF. Based on the CDR3 plus reference TRBV5-1 and TRBJ2-2, the full variable domain is KAGVTQTPRYLIKTRGQQVTLSCSPISGHRSVSWYQQTPGQGLQFLFEYFSETQRNKGNFPGRFSGRQFSNSRSEMNVSTLELGDSALYLCASSLDSANTGELFFGEGSRLTVL.

The V and J genes are TRBV3-1 and TRBJ1-4. This CDR3 has 15 amino acids. The germline CDR1 and CDR2 sequences are LGHDT and YNNKEL (reference sequence). The CDR3 here is CASSPRRTYNEKLFF. Variable domain in full (rest from reference TRBV3-1 and TRBJ1-4): DTAVSQTPKYLVTQMGNDKSIKCEQNLGHDTMYWYKQDSKKFLKIMFSYNNKELIINETVPNRFSPKSPDKAHLNLHINSLELGDSAVYFCASSPRRTYNEKLFFGSGTQLSVL.

CDR3 sequence reads: CASSQPGEVNTEAFF. This rearrangement joins TRBV4-3 to TRBJ1-1; TCRdb reports TRBD1, a call that lacks DNA to check it against. This CDR3 is built from 15 residues. The germline V gene has CDR1 LGHNA and CDR2 YSLEER.

The V gene is TRBV4-3, the J gene TRBJ1-5; TCRdb picks TRBD1, but there is no DNA to check that call. Germline loops: CDR1 LGHNA, CDR2 YSLEER. CDR3 length: 17 amino acids. CDR3 residues: CASSLGDRGASNQPQHF.

CDR3: CASSFRLTDTQYF. The rearrangement uses TRBV7-9 and TRBJ2-3. Germline V gives CDR1 SEHNR, CDR2 FQNEAQ (reference sequence). CDR3 size: 13 residues.

The chain is built from TRBV15 and TRBJ1-5. The CDR3 consists of 14 residues. Per the germline V gene, CDR1 is LNHNV and CDR2 is YYDKDF (reference sequence). CDR3 sequence reads: CATSRVRGNQPQHF.

The chain employs TRBV4-3 and TRBJ1-3. CDR1 and CDR2 from the germline V gene are LGHNA and YSLEER. The CDR3 has 15 amino acids. The CDR3 sequence is CASSQGDDGGNTIYF.

The chain combines TRBV25-1 with TRBJ1-6. This CDR3 region has 15 residues. Germline V lookup: CDR1 MGHDK, CDR2 SYGVNS. The CDR3 region is CASSDDGSYNSPLHF.

The J gene is TRBJ1-1, the V gene TRBV7-9. Germline V gene lookup returns CDR1 SEHNR and CDR2 FQNEAQ (reference sequence). The CDR3 length is 17 residues. CDR3: CASSPQKVKKMNTEAFF.

The chain is built from TRBV5-1 and TRBJ2-6; TCRdb lists TRBD1, though no DNA is available to test this call. Germline CDR1 is SGHRS and CDR2 is YFSETQ. There are 15 residues in the CDR3. The CDR3 here is CASSVRVTGANVLTF.

Here the CDR3 reads CASCQGSTEAFF. This sequence joins TRBV25-1 and TRBJ1-1; TCRdb reports TRBD1, a call that lacks DNA to check it against. From germline, CDR1 is MGHDK and CDR2 SYGVNS. The CDR3 sequence is 12 residues long.

This chain uses TRBV6-6 with TRBJ2-2; lacking DNA, the TRBD2 call made by TCRdb goes unchecked. The CDR3 is made up of 13 amino acids. Germline CDR1 reads MNHNY; CDR2 reads SVGAGI (reference sequence). The CDR3: CASSYGGRGELFF.